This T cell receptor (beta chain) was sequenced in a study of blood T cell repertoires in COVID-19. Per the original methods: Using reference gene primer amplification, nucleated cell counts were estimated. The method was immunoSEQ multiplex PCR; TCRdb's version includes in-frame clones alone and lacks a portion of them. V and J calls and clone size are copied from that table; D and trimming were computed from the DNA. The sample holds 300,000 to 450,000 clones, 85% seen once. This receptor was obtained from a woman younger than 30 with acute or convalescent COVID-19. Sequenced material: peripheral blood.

The CDR3 protein is CASSEKQTYSGNTIYF. The CDR3 bases are TGTGCCAGCAGCGAAAAACAGACATACTCTGGAAACACCATATATTTT. The chain is built from TRBV9 and TRBJ1-3; no clear D gene. Trimming took off 3 bases at V and 0 bases at J, with 13 bases between the two ends. The CDR3 contains 16 residues. The germline V gene encodes CDR1 SGDLS and CDR2 YYNGEE.